This T cell receptor beta chain was identified during a study of blood T cell repertoires in COVID-19. Study background: The origin of the acute and convalescent COVID-19 samples was the United States, Italy and Spain.

The CDR3 extends over 15 amino acids. The germline V gene has CDR1 LNHDA and CDR2 SQIVND (reference sequence). The ends lost 9 bases at V and 5 bases at J; junction bases unmatched: 7. The table came from immunoSEQ multiplex PCR; TCRdb's copy has only in-frame clones and leaves some out. The repertoire consists of some 220,000 clones, with roughly 80% occurring once and the leading ten covering approximately 1.2%. Enrolled through a virtual design, the participants were between about 18 and 100 years of age and came from about two dozen US areas. The TCR comes from a woman between 40 and 50 years old with acute COVID-19. V usage is TRBV19 and J usage is TRBJ2-3, with 14 bases lining up with TRBD2. Sequencing was done on a sample of PBMCs or T cells enriched from blood (not recorded which). DNA for the CDR3: TGTGCCAGCCGACCGGGACTAGCGGGAGTAGATACGCAGTATTTT. It yields the protein CASRPGLAGVDTQYF.